A selection of T cell receptor beta chains follows, all from one sample in a study of human T cells and chemical hapten exposure. TCRdb redid the calling of the RACE reads with MiXCR, one entry per CDR3 protein. The table lists under 400,000 distinct CDR3 sequences, approximately 5% of them singletons. The input for sequencing was whole blood, taken in connection with sensitization to the hapten diphenylcyclopropenone (DPC). The receptors here all came from a woman between 50 and 59 years old with alopecia areata. Some clones in this sample may be carry-over from other donors' samples. CDR3s leave out the opening cysteine and the closing phenylalanine or tryptophan.

TRBJ2-7 | TRBV6-2/TRBV6-3 | ASGGIPGAHEQY
TRBJ2-2 | TRBV11-3 | ASSNSKGLAGDTGELF
TRBJ1-1 | TRBV29-1 | SAAGGGFEAF
TRBJ1-2 | TRBV13 | ASSPQGQAPGYT
TRBJ2-1 | TRBV10-3 | AISRESSYNEQF
TRBJ2-3 | TRBV7-6 | ASSEGSGGSDTQY
TRBJ1-1 | TRBV6-6 | ASSLKRGNTEAF
TRBJ1-1 | TRBV7-9 | ASSFAQGLTEAF
TRBJ2-3 | TRBV10-3 | AISETADTQY
TRBJ2-5 | TRBV7-3 | ASSSETEETQY
TRBJ1-3 | TRBV7-2 | ASSLGFGHSGNTIY
TRBJ1-5 | TRBV5-1 | ASSLEGRSSNQPQH
TRBJ2-7 | TRBV13 | ASSPITGNSYEQY
TRBJ1-2 | TRBV6-6 | ASSYRQGINYGYT
TRBJ2-3 | TRBV5-8 | ASSSSRDTQY
TRBJ1-3 | TRBV7-8 | ASSLGAGVSGNTIY
TRBJ2-3 | TRBV7-2 | ASSLVGGRTDTQY
TRBJ2-3 | TRBV13 | ASSPGGGAADTQY
TRBJ1-2 | TRBV10-3 | AISSPGPNVEGYT
TRBJ2-3 | TRBV27 | ASSFPGNTQY
TRBJ2-1 | TRBV3-1 | ASSQGGVGWF
TRBJ2-3 | TRBV3-1 | ASSQDWALDGDTQY
TRBJ2-3 | TRBV6-5 | ASRAALNLAQY
TRBJ2-7 | TRBV27 | ASSPLSNPGEQY
TRBJ2-2 | TRBV7-3 | ASSSTGSNTGELF
TRBJ2-2 | TRBV19 | ASSTPPHGGSSTGELF
TRBJ1-2 | TRBV20-1 | SASETLANYGYT
TRBJ2-1 | TRBV24-1 | ATSDPKNEQF
TRBJ1-6 | TRBV6-1 | ASRSGTEVRSSYNSPLH
TRBJ2-5 | TRBV9 | ASPLAGPETQY
TRBJ1-6 | TRBV20-1 | SAGEQDRANSPLH
TRBJ2-1 | TRBV20-1 | SARDHRTDYNEQF
TRBJ1-1 | TRBV29-1 | SVVSREGTEAF
TRBJ1-5 | TRBV12-3/TRBV12-4 | ASSLNRGKPQH
TRBJ2-3 | TRBV12-3/TRBV12-4 | ASSRSDTDTQY
TRBJ1-6 | TRBV11-2 | ASSLDLGPDLGSPLH
TRBJ2-1 | TRBV4-1 | ASSQAGVSNEQF
TRBJ1-5 | TRBV6-2/TRBV6-3 | ASRTGINQPQH
TRBJ2-7 | TRBV5-6 | ASSLVQGNEQY
TRBJ1-5 | TRBV27 | ASSFSGLGPQH
TRBJ2-1 | TRBV19 | ATLGNEQF
TRBJ1-5 | TRBV20-1 | SALGTGGAYQPQH
TRBJ2-1 | TRBV28 | ASSGGSGRPDEQF
TRBJ1-1 | TRBV27 | ASSQGHPSRGAF
TRBJ2-7 | TRBV7-2 | ASSPKATPYEQY